Below, 17 T cell receptor beta chains from the same sample are listed, as sequenced in a study of cytomegalovirus exposure and HLA in healthy donors. Both 60 Vbeta primers and 13 Jbeta primers went into the PCR. TCRdb keeps only in-frame clones here, not all; method: immunoSEQ multiplex PCR. Among 140,000 to 150,000 clones, 8.5% to 10% were seen once, and the ten largest hold 1.8%. Specimen: PBMCs. The receptors originated from a man aged 45-60 years in good health and CMV-seronegative.

This clone was counted a few times. The chain employs TRBV28 and TRBJ1-1; TRBD1 agrees at 9 bases. The CDR3 loop spans 13 amino acids. Germline V gene data show CDR1 as MDHEN and CDR2 as SYDVKM. Trimming cost V 6 bases and J 11 bases; bases outside gene matches: 10. The CDR3 sequence is CASRPPGTGRAFF. The CDR3, as DNA: TGTGCCAGCAGACCCCCCGGGACAGGGCGGGCTTTCTTT.

Only a few counts were recorded for this clone. The chain is built from TRBV19 and TRBJ2-1; 10 bases line up with TRBD2. After removal of 6 bases from V and 4 bases from J, the junction contained 3 bases not matched to a gene. CDR1 is LNHDA, CDR2 SQIVND, per germline (reference sequence). CDR3 length: 14 residues. CDR3 sequence reads: CASRASGGYNEQFF. DNA for the CDR3: TGTGCCAGTAGGGCTAGCGGGGGTTACAATGAGCAGTTCTTC.

The table lists this clone with a few counts. Other DNA sequences from this sample encode an identical CDR3 as well. CDR3 loop: CASSLTVLSSYEQYF. The CDR3 DNA follows: TGCGCCAGCAGCTTGACGGTTTTGAGCTCCTACGAGCAGTACTTC. The chain is built from TRBV5-1 and TRBJ2-7; D not certain. Deletions cut 1 base from V and 0 bases from J, with 11 bases between. The V gene's germline CDR1 is SGHRS and CDR2 YFSETQ. The CDR3 has 15 amino acids.

This clone was seen a handful of times. The chain has TRBV19 and TRBJ2-5; D call uncertain. The CDR3 extends over 16 amino acids. V lost 2 bases and J 4 bases, leaving 17 bases between the germline ends. From germline, CDR1 is LNHDA and CDR2 SQIVND (reference sequence). In nucleotides, the CDR3 is TGTGCCAGTAGTATAAGCCGCCGTGGGCAGGTAGAGACCCAGTACTTC. This codes for CASSISRRGQVETQYF.

The chain links TRBV7-2 to TRBJ2-1; 14 bases agree with TRBD2. J was trimmed by 9 bases and V by 5 bases; bases with no gene match: 12. The CDR3 is 17 amino acids. CDR1 and CDR2 from the germline V gene are SGHTA and FQGNSA. CDR3 bases: TGTGCCAGCAGCGCCCAGACTAGCGGGGGGGCAGAAGGTGAGCAGTTCTTC. It encodes CASSAQTSGGAEGEQFF.

This clone was seen a few times. The chain has TRBV30 and TRBJ1-4; D is unresolved. The CDR3 has 17 residues. The V and J ends lost 0 bases and 2 bases respectively, with 16 bases between them. The germline V gene encodes CDR1 GTSNPN and CDR2 SVGIG (reference sequence). The DNA of the CDR3 is TGTGCCTGGAGTGTAGCGGGATTGGGGTTTACTAATGAAAAACTGTTTTTT. Its protein is CAWSVAGLGFTNEKLFF.

Comment on this clone: Relative to the germline gene, one junction end is altered; a read error may explain this. This chain connects TRBV7-7 to TRBJ2-2, with TRBD1 matching over 8 bases. CDR1 and CDR2 (germline): SSHAT, FNYEAQ (reference sequence). The CDR3 spans 13 residues. This CDR3 reads CASSPDRVGELFF. The DNA of the CDR3 is TGTGCTAGCAGCCCGGACAGGGTCGGGGAGCTGTTTTTT.

The CDR3 sequence is CSVSRDSGNTIYF. The CDR3 DNA follows: TGCAGCGTCTCCCGGGACTCTGGAAACACCATATATTTT. This rearrangement joins TRBV29-1 to TRBJ1-3, with D uncertain. CDR1 SQVTM and CDR2 ANQGSEA come from the germline V gene. With 6 bases removed from V and 0 bases from J, the gap between germline ends came to 9 bases. The CDR3 sequence is 13 residues long.

The J gene is TRBJ2-7, the V gene TRBV12-5, with TRBD1 identical over 11 bases. Germline V gene data show CDR1 as LGHNT and CDR2 as FRNRAP. The CDR3 runs to 18 residues. V shed 0 bases and J 0 bases; nucleotides not matched to a gene: 7. In DNA, the CDR3 is TGTGCTAGTGGTTTGGTATTGGAGGGGACAGGGGGCTCCTACGAGCAGTACTTC. Residues: CASGLVLEGTGGSYEQYF. The full variable domain, in which reference TRBV12-5 and TRBJ2-7 provide the parts outside the CDR3, is DARVTQTPRHKVTEMGQEVTMRCQPILGHNTVFWYRQTMMQGLELLAYFRNRAPLDDSGMPKDRFSAEMPDATLATLKIQPSEPRDSAVYFCASGLVLEGTGGSYEQYFGPGTRLTVT.

This clone has more than one count but fewer than ten. The sample holds other DNA sequences that translate to the same CDR3. The gene calls are TRBV9 and TRBJ1-1, with TRBD1 as a possible D gene (6 bases). The CDR3 contains 15 residues. Germline-derived CDR1 and CDR2 are SGDLS and YYNGEE. Trimming took off 4 bases at V and 1 base at J, with 14 bases between the two ends. CDR3 nucleotide sequence: TGTGCCAGCAGCCCCAGGGGACGGACGAACACTGAAGCTTTCTTT. It codes for CASSPRGRTNTEAFF.

This clone was counted between two and nine times. The V and J genes are TRBV28 and TRBJ2-1; possible D gene TRBD2, 5 bases. The ends were cut back, 6 bases at V and 9 bases at J, with 21 bases in the middle. Per germline, CDR1 MDHEN and CDR2 SYDVKM. The CDR3 is 15 residues long. The CDR3 loop is CASSFSGGGRGEQFF. The CDR3 DNA is TGTGCCAGCAGCTTTTCAGGCGGCGGTCGGGGTGAGCAGTTCTTC. The complete variable domain, with remaining parts taken from reference TRBV28 and TRBJ2-1, reads DVKVTQSSRYLVKRTGEKVFLECVQDMDHENMFWYRQDPGLGLRLIYFSYDVKMKEKGDIPEGYSVSREKKERFSLILESASTNQTSMYLCASSFSGGGRGEQFFGPGTRLTVL.

This clone turned up a few times. The chain carries TRBV9 and TRBJ2-1; 13 bases fit TRBD2. The junction had 5 bases not matched to a gene; V was cut back by 0 bases and J by 5 bases. Germline CDR1 reads SGDLS; CDR2 reads YYNGEE. This CDR3 has 17 amino acids. CDR3 DNA sequence: TGTGCCAGCAGCGTAGGACTGGGACTAGCGGGAAACAATGAGCAGTTCTTC. Protein: CASSVGLGLAGNNEQFF.

This clone showed up just a few times. The V and J genes are TRBV7-2 and TRBJ1-5; possibly TRBD1 for D (5 bases). The CDR3 has 15 amino acids. CDR1 is SGHTA, CDR2 FQGNSA, per germline. Trimming stripped 1 base from V and 7 bases from J, with 14 bases between. CDR3 DNA sequence: TGTGCCAGCAGCTTAGGCCGGAGGGACGAACAGCCCCAGCATTTT. This gives the protein CASSLGRRDEQPQHF. Based on the CDR3 plus reference TRBV7-2 and TRBJ1-5, the full variable domain is GAGVSQSPSNKVTEKGKDVELRCDPISGHTALYWYRQSLGQGLEFLIYFQGNSAPDKSGLPSDRFSAERTGGSVSTLTIQRTQQEDSAVYLCASSLGRRDEQPQHFGDGTRLSIL.

The V call is TRBV11-2, the J call TRBJ2-1; tentative D call: TRBD1 (6 bases). The CDR3 sequence is 15 residues long. Germline V CDR1 and CDR2: SGHAT, FQNNGV. V lost 0 bases and J lost 4, with 10 bases in between. CDR3 sequence (DNA): TGTGCCAGCAGCTTAGATCACAGGGAATACAATGAGCAGTTCTTC. It is translated as CASSLDHREYNEQFF.

This clone was observed a few times. The CDR3 coding sequence is TGCGCCAGCAGTCAATCGGGGGCCAACTATGGCTACACCTTC. It encodes CASSQSGANYGYTF. J is TRBJ1-2 and V is TRBV23-1; weak D call: TRBD1 (6 bases). TRBV23-1 is placed among ORFs of uncertain function. The V gene lost 0 bases and the J gene lost 2 bases, with 7 bases spanning the gap. The CDR3 spans 14 residues.

V usage is TRBV11-2 and J usage is TRBJ1-3; possibly TRBD1 for D (6 bases). The CDR3 contains 15 residues. Germline V gives CDR1 SGHAT, CDR2 FQNNGV. The V end was cut by 5 bases, the J end by 1 base, with 12 bases between. CDR3 DNA: TGTGCCAGCAGCACCCGACAGGCTTCTGGAAACACCATATATTTT. Protein product: CASSTRQASGNTIYF. The variable domain in full, with the rest retrieved from reference TRBV11-2 and TRBJ1-3, is EAGVAQSPRYKIIEKRQSVAFWCNPISGHATLYWYQQILGQGPKLLIQFQNNGVVDDSQLPKDRFSAERLKGVDSTLKIQPAKLEDSAVYLCASSTRQASGNTIYFGEGSWLTVV.

The gene calls are TRBV7-9 and TRBJ2-5, with 8 bases that match TRBD2. V gave up 5 bases and J gave up 4 bases; unmatched junction bases: 9. The length of the CDR3 is 15 residues. Germline-derived CDR1 and CDR2 are SEHNR and FQNEAQ (reference sequence). The CDR3 DNA sequence: TGTGCCAGCAGCGCCAGGAGAAGCGGGAGAGAGACCCAGTACTTC. This gives the protein CASSARRSGRETQYF.